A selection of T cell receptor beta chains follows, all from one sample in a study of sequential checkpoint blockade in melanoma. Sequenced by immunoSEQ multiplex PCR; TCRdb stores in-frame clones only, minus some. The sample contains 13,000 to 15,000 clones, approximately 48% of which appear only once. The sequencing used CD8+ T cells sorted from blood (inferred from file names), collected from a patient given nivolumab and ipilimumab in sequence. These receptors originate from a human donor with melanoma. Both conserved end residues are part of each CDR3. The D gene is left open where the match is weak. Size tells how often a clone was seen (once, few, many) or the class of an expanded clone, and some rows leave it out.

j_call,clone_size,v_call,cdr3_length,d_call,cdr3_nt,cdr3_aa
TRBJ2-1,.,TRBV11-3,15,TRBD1,TGTGCCAGCAGCTTACAGGGGGCCTCCTACAATGAGCAGTTCTTC,CASSLQGASYNEQFF
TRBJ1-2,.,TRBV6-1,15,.,TGTGCCAGCAGTGAGCCCTCGTACACTAACTATGGCTACACCTTC,CASSEPSYTNYGYTF
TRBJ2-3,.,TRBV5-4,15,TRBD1,TGTGCCAGCAGCTCCCCGACAGGGGGCACAGATACGCAGTATTTT,CASSSPTGGTDTQYF
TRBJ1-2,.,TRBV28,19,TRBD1,TGTGCCAGCAGTTTAATTGTATCGTTTTCGGGACAGGGGGACTATGGCTACACCTTC,CASSLIVSFSGQGDYGYTF
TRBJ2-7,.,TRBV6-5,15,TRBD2,TGTGCCAGCAGTTACTCCAGCGGGGGTACCTACGAGCAGTACTTC,CASSYSSGGTYEQYF
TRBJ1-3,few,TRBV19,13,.,TGTGCCAGCGAGGGTACCTCTGGAAACACCATATATTTT,CASEGTSGNTIYF
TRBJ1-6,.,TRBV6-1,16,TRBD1,TGTGCCAGCAGTGAACCCCCGACAGGGGAAAATTCACCCCTCCACTTT,CASSEPPTGENSPLHF
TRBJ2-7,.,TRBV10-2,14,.,TGCGCCAGCAGTGCTTCGACAGGCTCCTACGAGCAGTACTTC,CASSASTGSYEQYF
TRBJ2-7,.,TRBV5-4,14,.,TGTGTCAGCAGCTTGGCGGGGATGGGGAACGAGCAGTACTTC,CVSSLAGMGNEQYF
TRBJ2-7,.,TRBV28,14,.,TGTGCCAGCAGGCCCGACAGGGAGGTCTACGAGCAGTACTTC,CASRPDREVYEQYF
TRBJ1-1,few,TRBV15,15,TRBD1,TGTGCCACCAGCCAGACCAGGGGGCTCAGCACTGAAGCTTTCTTT,CATSQTRGLSTEAFF
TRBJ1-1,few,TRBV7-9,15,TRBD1,TGTGCCAGCAGCGAGTACAGGGGGCACGAGACTGAAGCTTTCTTT,CASSEYRGHETEAFF
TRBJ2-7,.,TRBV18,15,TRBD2,TGTGCCAGCTCGCTTCTAGCGGGAGAAATGTACGAGCAGTACTTC,CASSLLAGEMYEQYF
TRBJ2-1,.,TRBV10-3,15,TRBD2,TGTGCCATCAGTGAGTCGGGAGGGTCCTACAATGAGCAGTTCTTC,CAISESGGSYNEQFF
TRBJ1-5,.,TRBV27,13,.,TGTGCCAGCAGTTTATCGGCCAATCAGCCCCAGCATTTT,CASSLSANQPQHF
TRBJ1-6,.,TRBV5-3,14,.,TGTGCCAGCAGCTTAATTGGGGCCAATTCACCCCTCCACTTT,CASSLIGANSPLHF
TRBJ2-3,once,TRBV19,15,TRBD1,TGTGCCAGTAGTCTAGAGACAGGGACCACAGATACGCAGTATTTT,CASSLETGTTDTQYF
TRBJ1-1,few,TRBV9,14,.,TGTGCCAGCAGCGCCTCAGGGGTGGGCACTGAAGCTTTCTTT,CASSASGVGTEAFF
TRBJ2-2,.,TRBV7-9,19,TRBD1,TGTGCCAGCAGCTTAGCAAAGACAGGGGCGACCTCGAACACCGGGGAGCTGTTTTTT,CASSLAKTGATSNTGELFF
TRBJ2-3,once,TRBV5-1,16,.,TGCGCCAGCAGCCCAATAGGGGGACAACGGGGAGATACGCAGTATTTT,CASSPIGGQRGDTQYF
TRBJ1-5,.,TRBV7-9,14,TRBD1,TGTGCCAGCAGCTTGGACAGGTTAAATCAGCCCCAGCATTTT,CASSLDRLNQPQHF
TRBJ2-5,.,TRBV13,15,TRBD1,TGTGCCAGCAGCTTAGGGGGACAGGGTCTTGAGACCCAGTACTTC,CASSLGGQGLETQYF
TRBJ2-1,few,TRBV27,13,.,TGTGCCAGCAGTTTGTCCAGGGGCAATGAGCAGTTCTTC,CASSLSRGNEQFF
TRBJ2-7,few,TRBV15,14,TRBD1,TGTGCCACCAGCAGCGGACAGGGGGAGTACGAGCAGTACTTC,CATSSGQGEYEQYF
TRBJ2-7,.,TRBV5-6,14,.,TGTGCCAGCAGCTTCGGACTCTCGAAGTACGAGCAGTACTTC,CASSFGLSKYEQYF
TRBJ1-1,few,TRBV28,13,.,TGTGCCAGCAGTTTAATTGGAGGCACTGAAGCTTTCTTT,CASSLIGGTEAFF
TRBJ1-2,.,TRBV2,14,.,TGTGCCAGCAGTGAGGCCAGGGTTTCCTATGGCTACACCTTC,CASSEARVSYGYTF
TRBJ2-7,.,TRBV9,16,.,TGTGCCAGCAGCCCTAGTGTCCGGAGTGAACCCCACGAGCAGTACTTC,CASSPSVRSEPHEQYF
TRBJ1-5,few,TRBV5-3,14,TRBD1,TGTGCCAGCAGCCAAAGACAGGGGGATCAGCCCCAGCATTTT,CASSQRQGDQPQHF
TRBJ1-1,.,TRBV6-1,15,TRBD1,TGTGCCAGCAGGGGTGGACAGGGTAGAAGCCTTGAAGCTTTCTTT,CASRGGQGRSLEAFF
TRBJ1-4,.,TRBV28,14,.,TGTGCCAGCAGTTTAAGAGGAGGAAATGAAAAACTGTTTTTT,CASSLRGGNEKLFF